The 25 T cell receptor beta chains in this list originate from one sample, sequenced in a study of cytomegalovirus exposure and HLA in healthy donors. It was with 60 Vbeta and 13 Jbeta primers that the PCR ran. The assay was immunoSEQ multiplex PCR, and TCRdb's table has in-frame clones only and misses some. This table holds approximately 140,000 clones, 88% found once. Sequencing was performed on PBMCs. The receptors here all came from a woman between 35 and 50 years old in good health and CMV-seronegative.

The chain combines TRBV30 with TRBJ2-7; tentative D call: TRBD2 (5 bases). Per the germline V gene, CDR1 is GTSNPN and CDR2 is SVGIG (reference sequence). The germline V and J ends were trimmed by 3 bases and 7 bases, with 13 bases remaining between them. The CDR3 has 12 residues. The CDR3 region has the DNA TGTGCCTGGAGCGGGCCAACTAGGGAGCAGTACTTC. As protein: CAWSGPTREQYF.

The genes are TRBV28 and TRBJ1-2; 9 positions match TRBD1. The J segment lost 7 bases and the V segment lost 3 bases, leaving 6 bases of the junction unmatched. The CDR3 sequence is 14 residues long. Looked up from germline, CDR1 is MDHEN and CDR2 is SYDVKM. CDR3 DNA sequence: TGTGCCAGCAGTTTGTGGGACAGGGTGTCTGGCTACACCTTC. Amino acid sequence: CASSLWDRVSGYTF.

The chain is built from TRBV28 and TRBJ1-5, with D uncertain. This CDR3 has 15 amino acids. Germline CDR1 is MDHEN and CDR2 is SYDVKM. V was cut by 2 bases and J by 4 bases, with 12 bases left in between. The CDR3 here is CASSLVVPGNQPQHF. CDR3 sequence (DNA): TGTGCCAGCAGTTTAGTGGTTCCCGGGAATCAGCCCCAGCATTTT.

CDR3 nucleotide sequence: TGTGCCAGCAGCTTGAATGGGAGGGGGGCTCTAGCGGGAGTACTTGAGCAGTTCTTC. It codes for CASSLNGRGALAGVLEQFF. This rearrangement joins TRBV5-4 to TRBJ2-1, with TRBD2 identical over 10 bases. V trimming: 1 base; J trimming: 9 bases; junction bases outside the gene matches: 19. The CDR3 spans 19 residues. Germline V gives CDR1 SGHNT, CDR2 YYREEE (reference sequence).

This chain links TRBV7-9 with TRBJ1-2, with TRBD1 matching 8 bases. Trimming took 4 bases from V and 7 from J; bases not matched to a gene: 8. Germline assignment: CDR1 SEHNR and CDR2 FQNEAQ (reference sequence). The CDR3 contains 14 residues. The CDR3 loop is CASSSQQGVVGYTF. The CDR3 DNA sequence: TGTGCCAGCAGCTCCCAACAGGGGGTAGTTGGCTACACCTTC.

There are a few counts of this clone. The V gene is TRBV18, the J gene TRBJ1-1; 10 bases are shared with TRBD1. The CDR3 spans 16 residues. Germline V gene lookup returns CDR1 KGHSH and CDR2 LQKENI. Trimming removed 2 bases from V and 0 bases from J; junction bases left unmatched: 3. The CDR3 nucleotides are TGTGCCAGCTCACCATCGGGACAGGGGATGAACACTGAAGCTTTCTTT. Its translation is CASSPSGQGMNTEAFF.

The CDR3, as DNA: TGTGCCAGCAGCATGACAGGGGAAGGGTACGAGCAGTACTTC. Its protein product is CASSMTGEGYEQYF. The chain couples TRBV7-9 to TRBJ2-7, with 8 bases aligning to TRBD1. The germline gives CDR1 SEHNR, CDR2 FQNEAQ (reference sequence). The CDR3 consists of 14 residues. V trimming: 5 bases; J trimming: 4 bases; junction bases outside the gene matches: 7.

This chain uses TRBV5-1 with TRBJ1-2; D perhaps matches TRBD1 (6 bases). Trimming cost V 3 bases and J 8 bases, with 20 bases left between them. Germline V CDR1 and CDR2: SGHRS, YFSETQ. This CDR3 has 15 amino acids. The CDR3 here is CASSSYLTGTGGYTF. DNA for the CDR3: TGCGCCAGCAGCTCGTATTTAACAGGGACGGGGGGCTACACCTTC.

There are a few counts of this clone. This chain joins TRBV6-5 and TRBJ2-7, with 7 positions matching TRBD1. V was pared by 0 bases and J by 4 bases, with 6 bases of the junction left unmatched. Looked up from germline, CDR1 is MNHEY and CDR2 is SVGAGI. This CDR3 is built from 15 residues. CDR3 amino acids: CASSYSGQAGYEQYF. Written as DNA, the CDR3 is TGTGCCAGCAGTTACTCCGGACAGGCCGGATACGAGCAGTACTTC.

The gene calls are TRBV5-4 and TRBJ2-5; 13 bases map to TRBD2. The DNA end lines up better with TRBJ2-7; the J call may be wrong. In germline, CDR1 is SGHNT, CDR2 YYREEE (reference sequence). The CDR3 sequence is 16 residues long. CDR3 amino acids: CASSPSQGLAGNEQYF. In nucleotides, the CDR3 is TGTGCCAGCAGCCCCAGTCAGGGACTAGCGGGAAACGAGCAGTACTTC.

CDR3 sequence reads: CASSLDSGRLGTDTQYF. The CDR3 DNA reads TGTGCCAGCAGCTTAGATAGCGGGAGGTTAGGGACAGATACGCAGTATTTT. The chain has TRBV7-2 and TRBJ2-3; 10 bases fit TRBD2. Germline V gives CDR1 SGHTA, CDR2 FQGNSA. J gave up 3 bases and V 1 base, and 7 bases lay outside the gene matches. This CDR3 comprises 17 residues.

V is TRBV28 and J is TRBJ2-7; possible D gene TRBD1, 5 bases. CDR1 is MDHEN, CDR2 SYDVKM, per germline. The V end lost 6 bases, the J end lost 5 bases, and 11 bases lay between the germline ends. The CDR3 spans 12 residues. The chain's CDR3 is CASSRVRHEQYF. For the CDR3, the DNA is TGTGCCAGCAGCAGGGTGCGGCACGAGCAGTACTTC.

This CDR3 is CASSYLDSGKGGYTF. Here the CDR3 DNA reads TGTGCCAGCAGTTATCTGGACAGTGGGAAGGGTGGCTACACCTTC. This chain links TRBV6-6 with TRBJ1-2; D possibly corresponds to TRBD1 (6 bases). Germline CDR1 MNHNY, CDR2 SVGAGI (reference sequence). There are 15 residues in the CDR3. With 3 bases removed from V and 7 bases from J, the gap between germline ends came to 18 bases.

This sequence joins TRBV15 and TRBJ2-1; TRBD2 aligns across 10 bases. Germline CDR1 is LNHNV and CDR2 is YYDKDF (reference sequence). Germline trimming cut 2 bases from V and 1 base from J; bases unmatched to any gene: 5. This CDR3 contains 17 residues. The CDR3 is CATSRLAGGTSYNEQFF. The CDR3 region has the DNA TGTGCCACCAGCAGATTAGCGGGAGGTACTTCCTACAATGAGCAGTTCTTC.

The V and J genes are TRBV7-9 and TRBJ2-7; 7 nucleotides align to TRBD2. V gave up 3 bases and J gave up 0 bases; unmatched junction bases: 5. The germline V gene encodes CDR1 SEHNR and CDR2 FQNEAQ (reference sequence). This CDR3 has 15 residues. This CDR3 reads CASSLGGSFSYEQYF. DNA of the CDR3: TGTGCCAGCAGCTTGGGCGGGAGTTTCTCCTACGAGCAGTACTTC.

This clone came up a few times. CDR3 sequence (DNA): TGTGCCAGCAGCCAAGGCGGGCAGGACGAGCAGTACTTC. Protein sequence: CASSQGGQDEQYF. The V gene is TRBV4-2, the J gene TRBJ2-7; maybe TRBD2 (5 bases). This CDR3 spans 13 amino acids. Germline CDR1 reads LGHNA; CDR2 reads YNFKEQ. The ends were cut back, 1 base at V and 5 bases at J, with 9 bases in the middle.

The chain links TRBV25-1 to TRBJ1-4; D not resolved. Germline loops: CDR1 MGHDK, CDR2 SYGVNS. The CDR3 contains 15 residues. V lost 3 bases to trimming and J lost 4 bases, with 12 bases between them. Here the CDR3 reads CASSDWTGDNEKLFF. The CDR3 nucleotides are TGTGCCAGCAGTGACTGGACCGGGGATAATGAAAAACTGTTTTTT.

This clone was observed a few times. One junction end disagrees with the germline gene, perhaps due to a read error. This sequence joins TRBV4-3 and TRBJ2-7; TRBD2 matches 8 bases. CDR3 length: 13 residues. Germline CDR1 LGHNA, CDR2 YSLEER. CDR3 region: CASSQGLDYKQYF. In DNA form, the CDR3 reads TGCGCCAGCAGCCAGGGACTAGACTACAAGCAGTACTTC.

The chain joins TRBV11-3 to TRBJ2-1; 8 bases agree with TRBD2. This CDR3 spans 16 amino acids. J was trimmed by 7 bases and V by 5 bases; bases with no gene match: 13. CDR1 and CDR2 from the germline V gene are SGHNT and YENEEA. The CDR3 DNA reads TGTGCCAGCAGCACCCGCATAGCGGGATCTTTAAATGAGCAGTTCTTC. It is translated as CASSTRIAGSLNEQFF.

This rearrangement joins TRBV7-9 to TRBJ2-1, with TRBD2 identical over 10 bases. Germline CDR1 reads SEHNR; CDR2 reads FQNEAQ (reference sequence). The CDR3 has 15 residues. Germline trimming cut 4 bases from V and 7 bases from J; bases unmatched to any gene: 7. The CDR3 DNA reads as TGTGCCAGCAGCTCGCCTAGCGGGAGAAGGAATGAGCAGTTCTTC. It encodes CASSSPSGRRNEQFF.

The gene calls are TRBV6-5 and TRBJ1-1; D unresolved. V was shortened by 2 bases and J by 7 bases, with 5 bases between the two germline ends. Germline V lookup: CDR1 MNHEY, CDR2 SVGAGI. The CDR3 has 11 residues. Written as DNA, the CDR3 is TGTGCCAGCAGTTACGGCGGTGAAGCTTTCTTT. This translates into CASSYGGEAFF.

This chain connects TRBV7-9 to TRBJ2-1; no reliable D call. This CDR3 has 12 residues. Trimming shortened V by 5 bases and J by 5 bases, and 7 bases separated the two germline ends. The germline V gene has CDR1 SEHNR and CDR2 FQNEAQ (reference sequence). The CDR3 DNA reads as TGTGCCAGCAGCCTTCTAAACAATGAGCAGTTCTTC. It specifies CASSLLNNEQFF.

This clone was recorded once. Other DNA sequences in this specimen translate into the identical CDR3. The chain recombines TRBV4-1 with TRBJ2-3; TRBD2 matches at 7 bases. This CDR3 is built from 14 residues. V dropped 1 base and J dropped 5; count of bases not matched to a gene: 3. In germline, CDR1 is MGHRA, CDR2 YSYEKL. The CDR3 DNA is TGCGCCAGCAGCCAAGGAACTAGCGAAGATACGCAGTATTTT. Residues: CASSQGTSEDTQYF.

This clone was seen just once. The chain carries TRBV4-2 and TRBJ2-1; 9 bases are a match to TRBD1. The ends lost 4 bases at V and 5 bases at J; junction bases unmatched: 12. The germline gives CDR1 LGHNA, CDR2 YNFKEQ. The CDR3 covers 17 residues. CDR3 amino acids: CASSRSGGTGTHNEQFF. CDR3 bases: TGTGCCAGCAGCCGAAGTGGTGGGACAGGGACCCACAATGAGCAGTTCTTC.

The J gene is TRBJ1-1, the V gene TRBV10-3; D gene unclear. Germline V gives CDR1 ENHRY, CDR2 SYGVKD. Between the trimmed V and J ends, which lost 2 bases and 7 bases, there was a span of 8 bases. The CDR3 runs 12 residues. As DNA, the CDR3 is TGTGCCATCAGTGAGACGGAGGATGAAGCTTTCTTT. The encoded protein is CAISETEDEAFF.